A single T cell receptor (beta chain) is shown here with its context. The data stem from a study of shared T cell receptors in the human thymus. The protocol was immunoSEQ multiplex PCR, while the TCRdb copy is restricted to in-frame clones and leaves out a portion. The profile shows about 400,000 clones, around 95% of them singletons. The source is a human donor. The sample consisted of thymocytes.

The CDR3 here is CASSVGQGGPYEQYF. In DNA form, the CDR3 reads TGTGCCAGCAGCGTTGGACAGGGGGGACCCTACGAGCAGTACTTC. The chain joins TRBV9 to TRBJ2-7, with 10 bases aligning to TRBD1. Germline V gene lookup returns CDR1 SGDLS and CDR2 YYNGEE. This CDR3 is built from 15 residues. With 2 bases clipped from V and 2 bases from J, the junction kept 4 bases outside the gene matches.